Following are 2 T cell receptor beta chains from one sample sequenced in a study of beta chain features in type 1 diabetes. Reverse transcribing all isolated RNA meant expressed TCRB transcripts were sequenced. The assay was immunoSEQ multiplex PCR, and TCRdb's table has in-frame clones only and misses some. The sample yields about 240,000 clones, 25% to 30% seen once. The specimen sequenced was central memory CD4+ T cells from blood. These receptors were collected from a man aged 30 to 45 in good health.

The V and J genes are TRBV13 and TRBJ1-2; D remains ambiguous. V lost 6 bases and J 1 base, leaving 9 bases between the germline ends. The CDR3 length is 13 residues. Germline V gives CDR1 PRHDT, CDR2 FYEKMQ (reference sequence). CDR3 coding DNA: TGTGCCAGCAGTGAAGCGAGTAACTATGGCTACACCTTC. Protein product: CASSEASNYGYTF.

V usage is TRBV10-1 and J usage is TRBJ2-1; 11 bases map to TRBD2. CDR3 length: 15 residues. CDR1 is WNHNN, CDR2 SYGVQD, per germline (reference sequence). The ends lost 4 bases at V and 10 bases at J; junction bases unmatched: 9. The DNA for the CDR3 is TGCGCCAGCAGTGGACATAGCGGGGGGGCCTGGGAGCAGTTCTTC. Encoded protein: CASSGHSGGAWEQFF.